The clone carrying this T cell receptor (beta chain) was observed once. This record belongs to a study of CD8 T cells in Susac syndrome. CDR1 and CDR2 (germline): DFQATT, SNEGSKA (reference sequence). The CDR3 is 15 amino acids. It was with random hexamers that about 0.45 to 1 ug RNA was reverse transcribed. The amplification used immunoSEQ multiplex PCR on TCR beta CDR3; it spanned 54 Vbeta and 13 Jbeta. TCRdb passed the immunoSEQ multiplex PCR reads through MiXCR, listing each CDR3 protein once. The table has a few hundred thousand distinct CDR3 sequences, roughly 94% seen once. This TCR derives from a human donor with multiple sclerosis. The genes are TRBV20-1 and TRBJ2-1, with 12 positions matching TRBD2. Sequenced: CD4+ T cells from PBMCs. CDR3 residues: CRLAGGMKINNEQFF. DNA of the CDR3: TGCAGACTAGCGGGGGGCATGAAAATAAACAATGAGCAGTTCTTC.